Presented here are 25 T cell receptor beta chains from one specimen sequenced in a study of PD-L1 blockade in urothelial cancer (dated 2017 in TCRdb). Library prep was done by the immunoSEQ multiplex PCR assay. TCRdb obtained this table from immuneACCESS and retained in-frame rearrangements with V and J assigned. These tables miss some clones; where compared with another copy, unresolved V genes account for less than half of the shortfall, and the remainder is unexplained. Here the sample has about 45,000 clones; approximately 89% occur a single time. The ten largest clones take up 3% to 5% of the sample. The sample was PBMCs, taken around atezolizumab (anti-PD-L1) treatment. All receptors derive from a man older than 75 with urothelial cancer.

This clone was recorded only once. This chain uses TRBV30 with TRBJ1-3; tentative D call: TRBD1 (5 bases). Germline V gene sequence: CDR1 GTSNPN, CDR2 SVGIG (reference sequence). Deletions cut 0 bases from V and 3 bases from J, with 9 bases between. The CDR3 length is 14 residues. The CDR3 nucleotides read TGTGCCTGGAGTGTTGACAGTTTTGGAAACACCATATATTTT. It yields the protein CAWSVDSFGNTIYF.

The chain uses TRBV29-1 and TRBJ2-3, with 8 bases matching TRBD2. This CDR3 contains 15 residues. Germline CDR1 reads SQVTM; CDR2 reads ANQGSEA. V lost 3 bases to trimming and J lost 1 base; unmatched junction nucleotides: 6. The CDR3 DNA reads as TGCAGCGTTGATGAGCGGGAGTTCGGCACAGATACGCAGTATTTT. It translates to CSVDEREFGTDTQYF.

The V gene is TRBV19, the J gene TRBJ2-4, with 9 bases that match TRBD1. Germline V gene data show CDR1 as LNHDA and CDR2 as SQIVND (reference sequence). With 9 bases clipped from V and 3 bases from J, the junction kept 3 bases outside the gene matches. The CDR3 loop spans 13 amino acids. The CDR3 sequence: CASRGQGKNIQYF. The DNA of the CDR3 is TGTGCCAGCCGGGGACAGGGCAAAAACATTCAGTACTTC.

This chain connects TRBV5-1 to TRBJ2-5; TRBD2 agrees at 14 bases. The germline V gene encodes CDR1 SGHRS and CDR2 YFSETQ. The ends lost 4 bases at V and 5 bases at J; junction bases unmatched: 22. The CDR3 extends over 21 amino acids. CDR3 nucleotides: TGCGCCAGCAGCCTCCGGTTTGCCGGGACTAGCGGGAGTCGGAGCGGGGAGACCCAGTACTTC. It codes for CASSLRFAGTSGSRSGETQYF.

The rearrangement joins TRBV5-1 to TRBJ2-1; D is possibly TRBD2 (6 bases). Germline V lookup: CDR1 SGHRS, CDR2 YFSETQ. The V gene lost 0 bases and the J gene lost 0 bases, with 13 bases spanning the gap. This CDR3 has 17 residues. CDR3 bases: TGCGCCAGCAGCTTGGGTGCTAGCGAGAGCTCCTACAATGAGCAGTTCTTC. It encodes CASSLGASESSYNEQFF.

The chain has TRBV4-3 and TRBJ1-1, with a weak D call TRBD1 (6 bases). The CDR3 runs to 15 residues. Germline V lookup: CDR1 LGHNA, CDR2 YSLEER. Trimming stripped 1 base from V and 1 base from J, with 10 bases between. The CDR3 coding sequence is TGCGCCAGCAGCCAAGCCGGGACACAGAACACTGAAGCTTTCTTT. This encodes CASSQAGTQNTEAFF.

The chain recombines TRBV5-4 with TRBJ2-3, with TRBD1 identical over 7 bases. The length of the CDR3 is 16 residues. The germline gives CDR1 SGHNT, CDR2 YYREEE (reference sequence). J gave up 1 base and V 3 bases, and 8 bases lay outside the gene matches. DNA for the CDR3: TGTGCCAGCAGCTCCAAGACAGGGTCGGGCACAGATACGCAGTATTTT. Translation gives CASSSKTGSGTDTQYF.

The J gene is TRBJ1-2, the V gene TRBV9; TRBD1 might be the D (5 bases). The V end was cut by 0 bases, the J end by 6 bases, with 12 bases between. Per the germline V gene, CDR1 is SGDLS and CDR2 is YYNGEE. The CDR3 has 14 amino acids. For the CDR3, the DNA is TGTGCCAGCAGCGTAGCTCGGCGGGGGAATGGCTACACCTTC. This translates into CASSVARRGNGYTF. The complete variable domain, with remaining parts taken from reference TRBV9 and TRBJ1-2, reads DSGVTQTPKHLITATGQRVTLRCSPRSGDLSVYWYQQSLDQGLQFLIQYYNGEERAKGNILERFSAQQFPDLHSELNLSSLELGDSALYFCASSVARRGNGYTFGSGTRLTVV.

This clone showed up just once. The chain links TRBV25-1 to TRBJ1-1; 7 bases are shared with TRBD1. J was trimmed by 0 bases and V by 3 bases; bases with no gene match: 7. Germline V gene data show CDR1 as MGHDK and CDR2 as SYGVNS. The CDR3 runs 16 residues. DNA for the CDR3: TGTGCCAGCAGTGAGTGGGACAGCCTAATGAACACTGAAGCTTTCTTT. Its protein is CASSEWDSLMNTEAFF.

This clone was picked up one time. The chain combines TRBV14 with TRBJ2-3; 10 positions agree with TRBD2. V lost 5 bases, J lost 1 base, and 3 bases stayed unmatched. The CDR3 runs 15 residues. Germline CDR1 SGHDN, CDR2 FVKESK. The DNA of the CDR3 is TGTGCCAGCAGCGTTGGGACTAGCGGCACAGATACGCAGTATTTT. Translating it yields CASSVGTSGTDTQYF.

This sequence joins TRBV28 and TRBJ1-2; D ambiguous. Trimming stripped 6 bases from V and 8 bases from J, with 34 bases between. Germline V gene lookup returns CDR1 MDHEN and CDR2 SYDVKM. There are 19 residues in the CDR3. The CDR3 DNA reads as TGTGCCAGCAGGTTCGACCCAGATCGGAAACTCTTCCCCCCTAGGGGCTACACCTTC. Translated, it gives CASRFDPDRKLFPPRGYTF.

The chain carries TRBV28 and TRBJ2-2; no reliable D call. V lost 3 bases and J lost 4, with 6 bases in between. Per germline, CDR1 MDHEN and CDR2 SYDVKM. This CDR3 contains 13 residues. The CDR3 loop reads CASSFIGTGELFF. CDR3 nucleotide sequence: TGTGCCAGCAGTTTTATCGGCACCGGGGAGCTGTTTTTT.

CDR3 sequence reads: CASSYSRTGLTEAFF. The DNA of the CDR3 is TGTGCCAGCAGTTACTCTCGGACAGGGCTCACTGAAGCTTTCTTT. The chain links TRBV6-5 to TRBJ1-1, with 8 bases fitting TRBD1. Germline V gene sequence: CDR1 MNHEY, CDR2 SVGAGI. The CDR3 totals 15 residues. V lost 0 bases to trimming and J lost 4 bases; unmatched junction nucleotides: 4.

V gene TRBV19 combines with J gene TRBJ2-2, with D possibly matching TRBD1 (5 bases). Trimming removed 3 bases at V and 4 bases at J, with 9 bases between. The CDR3 length is 14 residues. Germline V lookup: CDR1 LNHDA, CDR2 SQIVND (reference sequence). CDR3 in DNA: TGTGCCAGTAGTATGGGGCAGGGCACCGGGGAGCTGTTTTTT. It is translated as CASSMGQGTGELFF. Filled out from reference TRBV19 and TRBJ2-2, the complete variable domain reads DGGITQSPKYLFRKEGQNVTLSCEQNLNHDAMYWYRQDPGQGLRLIYYSQIVNDFQKGDIAEGYSVSREKKESFPLTVTSAQKNPTAFYLCASSMGQGTGELFFGEGSRLTVL.

This clone was recorded once. The V call is TRBV12-5, the J call TRBJ2-5; D possibly corresponds to TRBD1 (5 bases). V was pared by 3 bases and J by 5 bases, with 19 bases between. CDR3 length: 16 amino acids. Germline V lookup: CDR1 LGHNT, CDR2 FRNRAP. The CDR3 nucleotides are TGTGCTAGTGGTTTCCAGGGTCCGAGTCGCGTCGAGACCCAGTACTTC. This gives the protein CASGFQGPSRVETQYF.

This chain connects TRBV7-6 to TRBJ2-3; no reliable D call. V shed 4 bases and J shed 4 bases, with 15 bases lying between them. CDR1 and CDR2 from the germline V gene are SGHVS and FNYEAQ. The CDR3 runs to 15 residues. The CDR3 coding sequence is TGTGCCAGCAGCTCAAACCTAGGTCCCCCAGATACGCAGTATTTT. This gives the protein CASSSNLGPPDTQYF.

The gene calls are TRBV14 and TRBJ2-7, with TRBD1 identical over 7 bases. The ends lost 5 bases at V and 6 bases at J; junction bases unmatched: 16. The CDR3 loop spans 16 amino acids. CDR1 is SGHDN, CDR2 FVKESK, per germline. The CDR3 region has the DNA TGTGCCAGCAGCACTCGACAGGGCCGATACCCCCTCGAGCAGTACTTC. This codes for CASSTRQGRYPLEQYF.

The chain carries TRBV29-1 and TRBJ2-5, with a weak D call TRBD2 (6 bases). The length of the CDR3 is 12 residues. Germline CDR1 and CDR2: SQVTM and ANQGSEA. The V gene lost 3 bases and the J gene lost 2 bases, with 7 bases spanning the gap. For the CDR3, the DNA is TGCAGCGTTGAGGAGGGGCAAGAGACCCAGTACTTC. Translated: CSVEEGQETQYF.

The chain recombines TRBV18 with TRBJ2-1; tentative D call: TRBD2 (6 bases). CDR3 length: 15 residues. Trimming removed 3 bases at V and 12 bases at J, with 21 bases between. CDR1 is KGHSH and CDR2 is LQKENI in the germline V gene. In nucleotides, the CDR3 is TGTGCCAGCTCACCGCCGGGACTCCGGGAAAACGGGCAGTTCTTC. Its protein product is CASSPPGLRENGQFF.

The chain couples TRBV6-1 to TRBJ2-7, with 7 positions matching TRBD2. Germline assignment: CDR1 MNHNS and CDR2 SASEGT. V lost 3 bases, J lost 4 bases, and 3 bases stayed unmatched. This CDR3 is 13 amino acids long. The chain's CDR3 is CASSELAAYEQYF. CDR3 DNA sequence: TGTGCCAGCAGTGAGCTAGCGGCGTACGAGCAGTACTTC.

This chain joins TRBV10-1 and TRBJ2-1, with 7 bases that match TRBD2. V lost 3 bases and J lost 4; bases outside the gene matches: 6. The CDR3 contains 15 residues. CDR1 and CDR2 (germline): WNHNN, SYGVQD (reference sequence). The CDR3 protein is CASSDPREAYNEQFF. The CDR3, as DNA: TGCGCCAGCAGTGATCCCCGGGAGGCGTACAATGAGCAGTTCTTC.

This chain links TRBV29-1 with TRBJ1-2; 11 bases fit TRBD1. Trimming cost V 7 bases and J 7 bases; bases outside gene matches: 2. CDR3 length: 11 residues. CDR1 is SQVTM and CDR2 is ANQGSEA in the germline V gene. CDR3 sequence (DNA): TGCAGCGGTGGACAGGGGGCTGGCTACACCTTC. Its translation is CSGGQGAGYTF.

This sequence joins TRBV6-4 and TRBJ2-1; D might be TRBD1 (6 bases). The V gene's germline CDR1 is MRHNA and CDR2 SNTAGT. CDR3 length: 14 residues. Trimming pared 0 bases from V and 12 bases from J, leaving 15 bases between. The CDR3 region is CASSDSTTGWGQFF. In DNA form, the CDR3 reads TGTGCCAGCAGTGACTCTACGACAGGATGGGGGCAGTTCTTC.

The chain recombines TRBV11-2 with TRBJ1-1; 11 positions agree with TRBD1. This CDR3 spans 17 amino acids. The germline CDR1 and CDR2 sequences are SGHAT and FQNNGV. V lost 3 bases and J lost 0; bases outside the gene matches: 6. Here the CDR3 DNA reads TGTGCCAGCAGCTTCGGGACAGGGGGGCCAATGAACACTGAAGCTTTCTTT. Protein sequence: CASSFGTGGPMNTEAFF.

The chain uses TRBV6-5 and TRBJ2-5, with D perhaps matching TRBD2 (6 bases). V was clipped by 0 bases and J by 2 bases, with 7 bases between them. This CDR3 has 14 amino acids. CDR1 MNHEY and CDR2 SVGAGI come from the germline V gene. The CDR3 region has the DNA TGTGCCAGCAGTTACTCGCGGGGACAAGAGACCCAGTACTTC. This sequence encodes CASSYSRGQETQYF.